These 21 T cell receptor beta chains originate from one sample sequenced in a study of blood T cell repertoires in COVID-19 (dated by TCRdb to the early 2020s). Library preparation used the immunoSEQ multiplex PCR assay. TCRdb holds this immuneACCESS table with in-frame rearrangements only. Some clones are missing; in checked studies, unresolved V genes explain under half, and the rest has no known cause. For this sample there are about 160,000 clones; 85% appear just once. Of the sample, 3% to 3.5% falls within the top ten clones. The material sequenced was peripheral blood. These receptors were obtained from a human donor with acute or convalescent COVID-19. The donor label of this sample is uncertain.

V usage is TRBV3-1 (or the pseudogene TRBV3-2) and J usage is TRBJ1-5, with 7 positions matching TRBD1. Per germline, CDR1 LGHDT and CDR2 YNNKEL (reference sequence). Trimming cost V 1 base and J 5 bases; bases outside gene matches: 2. This CDR3 region has 14 residues. The CDR3 DNA reads TGTGCCAGCAGCCAAGTCACAGGGGATCAGCCCCAGCATTTT. Amino acid sequence: CASSQVTGDQPQHF.

V gene TRBV6-2 or TRBV6-3 combines with J gene TRBJ2-5; 9 bases map to TRBD2. The germline CDR1 and CDR2 sequences are MNHEY and SVGEGT. V dropped 5 bases and J dropped 3; count of bases not matched to a gene: 4. The length of the CDR3 is 14 residues. The CDR3 loop is CASSSGGSKETQYF. In nucleotides, the CDR3 is TGTGCCAGCAGTAGCGGGGGGTCCAAAGAGACCCAGTACTTC.

The chain couples TRBV3-1 (or the pseudogene TRBV3-2) to TRBJ1-4; D not resolved. The germline gives CDR1 LGHDT, CDR2 YNNKEL (reference sequence). The V end lost 3 bases, the J end lost 7 bases, and 15 bases lay between the germline ends. This CDR3 is 15 amino acids long. The CDR3 sequence: CASSQDWALSEKLFF. In DNA, the CDR3 is TGTGCCAGCAGCCAGGATTGGGCGCTAAGTGAAAAACTGTTTTTT.

The chain couples TRBV7-9 to TRBJ2-7, with TRBD1 identical over 7 bases. V gave up 0 bases and J gave up 1 base; unmatched junction bases: 3. Germline CDR1 SEHNR, CDR2 FQNEAQ (reference sequence). The CDR3 totals 15 residues. This chain's CDR3 is CASSLAPGQSYEQYF. The DNA for the CDR3 is TGTGCCAGCAGCTTAGCACCGGGACAGTCCTACGAGCAGTACTTC.

The rearrangement joins TRBV6-2 or TRBV6-3 to TRBJ2-7; 8 bases are a match to TRBD1. The CDR3 loop spans 16 amino acids. CDR1 MNHEY and CDR2 SVGEGT come from the germline V gene. V lost 6 bases and J lost 2; bases outside the gene matches: 12. CDR3 bases: TGTGCCAGCAGCCCTTTCCGGGACAGGCCTACCTACGAGCAGTACTTC. Translated: CASSPFRDRPTYEQYF.

This chain joins TRBV25-1 and TRBJ1-2; 9 nucleotides line up with TRBD1. CDR1 and CDR2 (germline): MGHDK, SYGVNS. V gave up 6 bases and J gave up 5 bases; unmatched junction bases: 13. This CDR3 comprises 16 residues. CDR3 sequence: CASRGPGTGPLYGYTF. The CDR3 nucleotides are TGTGCCAGCAGAGGCCCGGGGACAGGGCCTTTGTATGGCTACACCTTC.

The chain joins TRBV7-9 to TRBJ2-3; 9 bases map to TRBD2. Germline CDR1 reads SEHNR; CDR2 reads FQNEAQ (reference sequence). The CDR3 consists of 18 residues. J lost 2 bases, V lost 5 bases, and 14 bases had no gene match. CDR3 bases: TGTGCCAGCAGCCCCGGGTCTAGCGGGGTTTTTAACACAGATACGCAGTATTTT. This codes for CASSPGSSGVFNTDTQYF.

The chain carries TRBV11-2 and TRBJ2-2; D perhaps matches TRBD2 (6 bases). Deletions cut 5 bases from V and 3 bases from J, with 19 bases between. In germline, CDR1 is SGHAT, CDR2 FQNNGV. CDR3 length equals 17 residues. DNA of the CDR3: TGTGCCAGCAGCACTTTCAGGGCTAGCGTGTACACCGGGGAGCTGTTTTTT. It translates to CASSTFRASVYTGELFF.

This rearrangement joins TRBV30 to TRBJ1-5, with TRBD1 matching 9 bases. The CDR3 consists of 14 residues. In germline, CDR1 is GTSNPN, CDR2 SVGIG (reference sequence). Trimming took 5 bases from V and 3 from J; bases not matched to a gene: 5. CDR3 sequence: CAWGTGYYNQPQHF. CDR3 DNA: TGTGCCTGGGGGACAGGGTACTACAATCAGCCCCAGCATTTT.

This chain links TRBV27 with TRBJ2-7, with 7 positions matching TRBD1. The CDR3 length is 16 residues. Germline V gene data show CDR1 as MNHEY and CDR2 as SMNVEV (reference sequence). Trimming at V came to 4 bases and at J to 4 bases, leaving 13 bases not matched to a gene. The CDR3 sequence is CASSYLGGAMPYEQYF. The CDR3 coding sequence is TGTGCCAGCAGTTACCTAGGGGGCGCGATGCCTTACGAGCAGTACTTC.

The chain is built from TRBV30 and TRBJ1-2; a weak D match, TRBD1 (5 bases). CDR1 GTSNPN and CDR2 SVGIG come from the germline V gene (reference sequence). This CDR3 is built from 13 residues. V was pared by 7 bases and J by 8 bases, with 20 bases between. CDR3 coding DNA: TGTGCCTATGCCAACCGCGGGGAGGGGGGCTACACCTTC. Amino acids: CAYANRGEGGYTF.

There are a few counts of this clone. The chain uses TRBV9 and TRBJ2-1, with D perhaps TRBD1 (5 bases). The CDR3 totals 13 residues. Trimming took off 3 bases at V and 7 bases at J, with 11 bases between the two ends. Germline-derived CDR1 and CDR2 are SGDLS and YYNGEE. As DNA, the CDR3 is TGTGCCAGCAGCGAGGGGTTGTGGAATGAGCAGTTCTTC. Its translation is CASSEGLWNEQFF.

This chain connects TRBV5-4 to TRBJ1-2; 9 bases line up with TRBD1. Germline CDR1 is SGHNT and CDR2 is YYREEE (reference sequence). V lost 3 bases to trimming and J lost 7 bases; unmatched junction nucleotides: 10. This CDR3 is 15 amino acids long. CDR3 sequence reads: CASSSSGTGSRGYTF. The CDR3 nucleotides are TGTGCCAGCAGCTCCTCCGGGACAGGGAGTCGTGGCTACACCTTC.

This chain links TRBV10-3 with TRBJ1-1, with 7 bases matching TRBD1. J gave up 5 bases and V 11 bases, and 11 bases lay outside the gene matches. The CDR3 consists of 13 residues. Germline V gene data show CDR1 as ENHRY and CDR2 as SYGVKD. The CDR3 bases are TGTGCCTCCAGCGAGGGGGCAATAACTGAAGCTTTCTTT. Translated, it gives CASSEGAITEAFF.

The chain uses TRBV2 and TRBJ1-6; D might be TRBD1 (5 bases). Trimming removed 5 bases at V and 8 bases at J, with 13 bases between. The CDR3 has 14 amino acids. Germline V lookup: CDR1 SNHLY, CDR2 FYNNEI. The DNA of the CDR3 is TGTGCCAGCAGTAGGGGCATCTCTTATTCACCCCTCCACTTT. Translated, it gives CASSRGISYSPLHF.

The chain has TRBV18 and TRBJ1-1; no definite D call. This CDR3 is 13 amino acids long. V shed 4 bases and J shed 3 bases, with 9 bases lying between them. Germline V gene sequence: CDR1 KGHSH, CDR2 LQKENI. The CDR3 sequence is CASSREMDTEAFF. The CDR3 nucleotides are TGTGCCAGCTCACGAGAGATGGACACTGAAGCTTTCTTT. Using reference TRBV18 and TRBJ1-1 for the parts outside the CDR3, the full variable domain is NAGVMQNPRHLVRRRGQEARLRCSPMKGHSHVYWYRQLPEEGLKFMVYLQKENIIDESGMPKERFSAEFPKEGPSILRIQQVVRGDSAAYFCASSREMDTEAFFGQGTRLTVV.

The rearrangement joins TRBV7-2 to TRBJ2-3; 7 nucleotides match TRBD2. Germline lookup yields CDR1 SGHTA and CDR2 FQGNSA. The CDR3 runs to 17 residues. Unmatched junction bases numbered 11, after V lost 3 bases and J lost 2 bases. CDR3 amino acids: CASSFRASGDLTDTQYF. As DNA, the CDR3 is TGTGCCAGCAGCTTTAGGGCTAGCGGAGACCTCACAGATACGCAGTATTTT.

This clone was counted between two and nine times. The rearrangement joins TRBV10-3 to TRBJ1-5; possible D gene TRBD1, 5 bases. This CDR3 region has 14 residues. Germline values: CDR1 ENHRY, CDR2 SYGVKD. V was trimmed by 5 bases and J by 1 base, leaving 9 bases between them. The CDR3 sequence: CAISPDRSNQPQHF. Written as DNA, the CDR3 is TGTGCCATCAGTCCTGACAGAAGCAATCAGCCCCAGCATTTT.

The chain links TRBV30 to TRBJ2-7; a possible D gene is TRBD1 (6 bases). The CDR3 consists of 14 residues. Germline V lookup: CDR1 GTSNPN, CDR2 SVGIG (reference sequence). Trimming cost V 2 bases and J 3 bases, with 14 bases left between them. CDR3 coding DNA: TGTGCCTGGAGTCGTGTGGGGGCTAACTACGAGCAGTACTTC. This encodes CAWSRVGANYEQYF.

The chain uses TRBV6-5 and TRBJ1-6; 8 bases match TRBD1. J lost 8 bases, V lost 2 bases, and 8 bases had no gene match. The CDR3 is made up of 16 amino acids. Per the germline V gene, CDR1 is MNHEY and CDR2 is SVGAGI. The CDR3 DNA sequence: TGTGCCAGCAGTTACCACCCACAGGGGGGGGATTCACCCCTCCACTTT. This encodes CASSYHPQGGDSPLHF.

The chain links TRBV5-1 to TRBJ2-7, with TRBD2 matching over 8 bases. The CDR3 extends over 16 amino acids. J lost 6 bases, V lost 2 bases, and 13 bases had no gene match. Germline loops: CDR1 SGHRS, CDR2 YFSETQ. The CDR3 reads CASSFGREAGRPEQYF. The CDR3 DNA reads as TGCGCCAGCAGCTTCGGGCGGGAGGCTGGCCGGCCCGAGCAGTACTTC.